This is a list of T cell receptor beta chains from one sample in a study of cytomegalovirus exposure and HLA in healthy donors. Method: immunoSEQ multiplex PCR; TCRdb's copy keeps in-frame clones and lacks some. The repertoire holds some 150,000 clones, with over 80% as singletons. Sequenced sample: PBMCs. The source is a female donor in good health and CMV-seronegative. Each CDR3 is given with its conserved first and last residue. Each record gives: CDR3 protein, CDR3 DNA, clone size, J gene, D gene, V gene. The D gene is left open where the match is weak. Not every row has a clone size; where given, it reads once, few, many or a size class.

CASSLFSDNEQFF,TGTGCCAGCAGCTTGTTTTCCGACAACGAGCAGTTCTTC,.,TRBJ2-1,.,TRBV5-6
CASSLTHNNEQFF,TGTGCCAGCAGCTTGACACACAACAATGAGCAGTTCTTC,.,TRBJ2-1,.,TRBV5-6
CASSISQGTGANVLTF,TGCGCCAGCAGCATATCACAGGGTACCGGGGCCAACGTCCTGACTTTC,.,TRBJ2-6,.,TRBV5-1
CASSTDGGSGETQYF,TGTGCCAGCAGTACAGACGGGGGTTCAGGGGAGACCCAGTACTTC,.,TRBJ2-5,.,TRBV6-5
CASSRAGINEQYF,TGTGCCAGCAGTCGAGCGGGAATCAACGAGCAGTACTTC,.,TRBJ2-7,TRBD2,TRBV27
CASSLIPSGSDTQYF,TGTGCCAGCAGCTTAATCCCTAGCGGGAGTGATACGCAGTATTTT,once,TRBJ2-3,TRBD2,TRBV7-3
CASSLVRNRAFNEQFF,TGTGCCAGCAGCTTAGTGCGGAACAGGGCCTTCAATGAGCAGTTCTTC,.,TRBJ2-1,.,TRBV7-2
CASKQGSETQYF,TGTGCCAGCAAACAGGGTAGTGAGACCCAGTACTTC,.,TRBJ2-5,.,TRBV28
CASSRDRYYEQYF,TGTGCCAGTAGTCGCGACAGGTACTACGAGCAGTACTTC,.,TRBJ2-7,.,TRBV19
CASSPITGFTEAFF,TGTGCCAGCAGCCCGATTACAGGGTTTACTGAAGCTTTCTTT,.,TRBJ1-1,.,TRBV7-9
CSLTGGTEAFF,TGCAGCTTGACAGGGGGCACTGAAGCTTTCTTT,.,TRBJ1-1,TRBD1,TRBV29-1
CASSPVLGPEAFF,TGTGCCAGCAGCCCTGTCTTGGGCCCTGAAGCTTTCTTT,.,TRBJ1-1,.,TRBV5-6
CASSLPTGTYEQYF,TGCGCCAGCAGCCTCCCGACAGGGACCTACGAGCAGTACTTC,few,TRBJ2-7,TRBD1,TRBV5-1
CASSSLDRVINF,TGTGCCAGCAGCTCCTTAGACAGGGTCATAAACTTC,once,TRBJ2-7,TRBD1,TRBV7-9
CASSLAGGEDEQFF,TGTGCCAGCAGCTTAGCGGGAGGGGAGGATGAGCAGTTCTTC,.,TRBJ2-1,TRBD2,TRBV7-6
CASSLEAGRAADTQYF,TGTGCCAGCAGCTTAGAGGCCGGGAGGGCCGCAGATACGCAGTATTTT,.,TRBJ2-3,TRBD2,TRBV7-9
CASSFGQGANEQFF,TGTGCCAGCAGCTTTGGACAGGGGGCGAATGAGCAGTTCTTC,.,TRBJ2-1,TRBD1,TRBV5-6
CASSQDRNRGPYNEQFF,TGCGCCAGCAGCCAAGATCGAAACAGGGGACCCTACAATGAGCAGTTCTTC,.,TRBJ2-1,TRBD1,TRBV4-1
CASSPSLGEGETQYF,TGTGCCAGCAGCCCCTCCCTGGGGGAGGGAGAGACCCAGTACTTC,.,TRBJ2-5,TRBD2,TRBV7-9
CASSEAHRGMGASEKLFF,TGTGCCAGCAGTGAAGCGCATAGGGGGATGGGGGCAAGTGAAAAACTGTTTTTT,.,TRBJ1-4,.,TRBV6-1
CSVQGGTGSNQPQHF,TGCAGCGTCCAAGGGGGGACAGGGAGTAATCAGCCCCAGCATTTT,.,TRBJ1-5,TRBD1,TRBV29-1
CASSIARDSNYGYTF,TGTGCCAGTAGTATAGCCCGGGACTCCAACTATGGCTACACCTTC,.,TRBJ1-2,.,TRBV19
CASSPRSQGGETQYF,TGTGCCAGCTCACCACGGTCCCAAGGGGGAGAGACCCAGTACTTC,.,TRBJ2-5,.,TRBV18
CASSLLRQTNQPQHF,TGTGCCAGCAGCCTCTTGAGACAAACAAATCAGCCCCAGCATTTT,few,TRBJ1-5,.,TRBV28
CASRNRDREGWQPQHF,TGTGCCAGCAGAAACCGGGACAGGGAAGGGTGGCAGCCCCAGCATTTT,.,TRBJ1-5,TRBD1,TRBV6-4
CSVAGTGNTGELFF,TGCAGCGTAGCCGGGACAGGGAACACCGGGGAGCTGTTTTTT,.,TRBJ2-2,TRBD1,TRBV29-1
CASTLDRGLSDTQYF,TGTGCCAGCACCCTGGACAGGGGGTTGTCAGATACGCAGTATTTT,few,TRBJ2-3,TRBD1,TRBV6-1
CASSLKSSYEQYF,TGTGCCAGCAGTTTGAAGAGCTCCTACGAGCAGTACTTC,.,TRBJ2-7,.,TRBV27
CASSLGTGWVANTEAFF,TGTGCCAGCAGCTTGGGAACAGGGTGGGTAGCGAACACTGAAGCTTTCTTT,.,TRBJ1-1,.,TRBV5-6
CASTPTPGNTGELFF,TGCGCCAGCACCCCCACCCCGGGAAACACCGGGGAGCTGTTTTTT,.,TRBJ2-2,.,TRBV5-1
CASSRGQGAGQPQHF,TGTGCCAGCAGTCGGGGACAGGGGGCAGGGCAGCCCCAGCATTTT,.,TRBJ1-5,TRBD1,TRBV28
CASSLEARSSGNTIYF,TGCGCCAGCAGCTTGGAGGCCCGGAGCTCTGGAAACACCATATATTTT,.,TRBJ1-3,.,TRBV5-1
CASSLKLAGVPDTQYF,TGTGCCAGCAGCTTGAAACTAGCGGGAGTCCCAGATACGCAGTATTTT,.,TRBJ2-3,TRBD2,TRBV5-5
CASTGQVNTEAFF,TGTGCCAGCACCGGACAGGTTAACACTGAAGCTTTCTTT,.,TRBJ1-1,TRBD1,TRBV6-6
CAWSASGGNQPQHF,TGTGCCTGGAGTGCAAGCGGGGGGAATCAGCCCCAGCATTTT,.,TRBJ1-5,.,TRBV30
CASSLTSGRARSSYEQYF,TGTGCCAGCAGTTTGACTAGCGGGAGGGCTAGGAGCTCCTACGAGCAGTACTTC,.,TRBJ2-7,TRBD2,TRBV28
CASSRTMRTDTQYF,TGTGCCAGCAGTCGTACTATGCGCACAGATACGCAGTATTTT,.,TRBJ2-3,.,TRBV7-3
CASSQAQDFAYEQYF,TGCGCCAGCAGCCAAGCGCAGGATTTCGCCTACGAGCAGTACTTC,.,TRBJ2-7,.,TRBV4-1
CASSPRDRARNTEAFF,TGTGCCAGCAGTCCCCGCGACAGGGCTCGGAACACTGAAGCTTTCTTT,.,TRBJ1-1,TRBD1,TRBV28
CASSEAGRADTQYF,TGTGCCAGCAGCGAGGCCGGGAGGGCAGATACGCAGTATTTT,.,TRBJ2-3,TRBD2,TRBV9
CASRQGPNQPQHF,TGTGCCAGCAGGCAGGGCCCCAATCAGCCCCAGCATTTT,few,TRBJ1-5,.,TRBV27
CASSVQGETQYF,TGTGCCAGCAGTGTCCAGGGAGAGACCCAGTACTTC,.,TRBJ2-5,.,TRBV6-1
CASAKNRVSYEQYF,TGTGCCAGCGCGAAGAACAGGGTCTCCTACGAGCAGTACTTC,.,TRBJ2-7,.,TRBV7-6
CASSERRAGEAFF,TGTGCCAGCAGTGAACGCAGGGCTGGTGAAGCTTTCTTT,few,TRBJ1-1,.,TRBV6-1
CASSKTRWNTEAFF,TGTGCCAGCAGCAAGACGAGGTGGAACACTGAAGCTTTCTTT,.,TRBJ1-1,.,TRBV27
CASSAGVDEQFF,TGTGCCAGCAGCGCAGGGGTGGATGAGCAGTTCTTC,few,TRBJ2-1,.,TRBV7-2
CASRPGLTYEQYF,TGTGCCAGCAGGCCGGGACTTACCTACGAGCAGTACTTC,few,TRBJ2-7,.,TRBV6-1
CASSLGHPEKLFF,TGTGCCAGCAGCTTAGGGCATCCTGAAAAACTGTTTTTT,.,TRBJ1-4,.,TRBV7-2
CASSRYLYEQYF,TGTGCCAGCAGTCGGTACCTCTACGAGCAGTACTTC,once,TRBJ2-7,.,TRBV28
CASSIDRTRNQPQHF,TGTGCCAGTAGTATAGACCGGACACGCAATCAGCCCCAGCATTTT,.,TRBJ1-5,.,TRBV19
CASRVFATGYAGYTF,TGTGCCAGCAGGGTCTTTGCGACAGGGTATGCGGGCTACACCTTC,once,TRBJ1-2,TRBD1,TRBV28
CASSELLGGNEKLFF,TGTGCCAGCAGTGAATTGTTGGGGGGGAATGAAAAACTGTTTTTT,few,TRBJ1-4,.,TRBV25-1
CASSLGLAITYEQYF,TGTGCCAGCAGTTTAGGTCTAGCGATTACCTACGAGCAGTACTTC,few,TRBJ2-7,.,TRBV28
CATSSPGTVNTEAFF,TGTGCCACCAGCAGCCCCGGGACAGTGAACACTGAAGCTTTCTTT,.,TRBJ1-1,TRBD1,TRBV15